The rows below give T cell receptor beta chains drawn from one sample of a study of blood T cell repertoires in COVID-19. Sequenced by immunoSEQ multiplex PCR; TCRdb stores in-frame clones only, minus some. The data contain about 480,000 clones, approximately 92% of them singletons. Source material: peripheral blood. Every receptor here comes from a man younger than 35 with COVID-19, enrolled during active disease. Both conserved end residues are part of each CDR3. A D gene is named only where the DNA matches it firmly. Clone size is stated in some rows and not others, as once, few, many or a class when expanded.

.	TRBV5-1	TRBJ2-3	TRBD2	CASSPPDSGRADTQYF	TGCGCCAGCAGCCCCCCGGATAGCGGGAGGGCGGATACGCAGTATTTT
.	TRBV6-6	TRBJ2-2	.	CASRPLESGELFF	TGTGCCAGCAGGCCTCTGGAGTCCGGGGAGCTGTTTTTT
.	TRBV11-3	TRBJ2-3	TRBD1	CASSSGQGKDTQYF	TGTGCCAGCAGCTCGGGACAGGGCAAAGATACGCAGTATTTT
.	TRBV19	TRBJ2-1	.	CASSSGRVNNEQFF	TGTGCCAGTAGTTCCGGGAGAGTTAACAATGAGCAGTTCTTC
once	TRBV7-2	TRBJ1-1	.	CASSLLGGNTEAFF	TGTGCCAGCAGCTTACTCGGGGGAAACACTGAAGCTTTCTTT
.	TRBV6-6	TRBJ2-4	TRBD1	CASSLQGVKNIQYF	TGTGCCAGCAGTCTACAGGGGGTCAAAAACATTCAGTACTTC
.	TRBV19	TRBJ2-7	.	CASSGAYEQYF	TGTGCCAGTAGCGGAGCATACGAGCAGTACTTC
.	TRBV11-2	TRBJ2-3	TRBD2	CASSLGTAGGPTDTQYF	TGTGCCAGCAGCTTAGGCACGGCGGGGGGGCCCACAGATACGCAGTATTTT
.	TRBV5-6	TRBJ1-2	.	CASSLNGGRGYGYTF	TGTGCCAGCAGCTTGAATGGGGGCCGTGGCTATGGCTACACCTTC
.	TRBV5-8	TRBJ1-5	.	CASSLDGDQPQHF	TGTGCCAGCAGCTTGGACGGGGATCAGCCCCAGCATTTT
.	TRBV9	TRBJ2-7	TRBD2	CASSVSGIEFYEQYF	TGTGCCAGCAGCGTAAGCGGGATCGAATTCTACGAGCAGTACTTC
.	TRBV5-6	TRBJ2-1	.	CASSLYGGPYNEQFF	TGTGCCAGCAGCTTGTACGGGGGACCCTACAATGAGCAGTTCTTC
.	TRBV18	TRBJ2-5	TRBD2	CASSPGLAGGPQTQYF	TGTGCCAGCTCACCGGGACTAGCGGGGGGACCCCAGACCCAGTACTTC
.	TRBV6-5	TRBJ2-5	.	CASNVRGETQYF	TGTGCCAGCAACGTAAGGGGGGAGACCCAGTACTTC
.	TRBV5-6	TRBJ2-7	.	CASSDTQGSVKQYF	TGTGCCAGCAGCGATACACAGGGTTCTGTGAAGCAGTACTTC
.	TRBV24-1	TRBJ2-1	TRBD2	CATSDPGTSGAKTYNEQFF	TGTGCCACCAGTGACCCAGGGACTAGCGGGGCAAAAACGTACAATGAGCAGTTCTTC